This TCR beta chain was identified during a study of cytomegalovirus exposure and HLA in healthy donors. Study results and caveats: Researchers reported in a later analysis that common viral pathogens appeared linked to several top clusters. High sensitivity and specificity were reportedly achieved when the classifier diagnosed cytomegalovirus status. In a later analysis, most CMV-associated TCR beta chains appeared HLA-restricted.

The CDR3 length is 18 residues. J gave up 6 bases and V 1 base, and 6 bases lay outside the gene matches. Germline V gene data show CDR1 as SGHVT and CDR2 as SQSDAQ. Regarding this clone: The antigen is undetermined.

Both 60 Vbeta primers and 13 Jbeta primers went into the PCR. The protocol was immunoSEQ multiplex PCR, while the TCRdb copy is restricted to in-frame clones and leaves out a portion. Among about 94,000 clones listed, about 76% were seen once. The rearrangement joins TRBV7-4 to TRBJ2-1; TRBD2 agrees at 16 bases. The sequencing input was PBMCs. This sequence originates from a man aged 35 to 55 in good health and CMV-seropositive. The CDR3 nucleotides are TGTGCCAGCAGCTTAGTGGGACTAGCGGGAGGGCCAGGCAATGAGCAGTTCTTC. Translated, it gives CASSLVGLAGGPGNEQFF.